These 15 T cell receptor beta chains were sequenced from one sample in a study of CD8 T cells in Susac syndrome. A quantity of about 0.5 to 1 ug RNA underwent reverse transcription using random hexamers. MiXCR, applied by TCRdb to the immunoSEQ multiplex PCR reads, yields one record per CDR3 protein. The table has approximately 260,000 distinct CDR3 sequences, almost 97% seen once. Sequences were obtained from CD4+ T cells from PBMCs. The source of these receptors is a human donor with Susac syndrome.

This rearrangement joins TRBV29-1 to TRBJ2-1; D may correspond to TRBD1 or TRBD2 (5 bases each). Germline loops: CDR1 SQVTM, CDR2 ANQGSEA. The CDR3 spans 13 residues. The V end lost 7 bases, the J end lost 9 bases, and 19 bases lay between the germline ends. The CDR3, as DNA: TGCAGCGCGCATGGGACCAACCGTGGTGAGCAGTTCTTC. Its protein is CSAHGTNRGEQFF.

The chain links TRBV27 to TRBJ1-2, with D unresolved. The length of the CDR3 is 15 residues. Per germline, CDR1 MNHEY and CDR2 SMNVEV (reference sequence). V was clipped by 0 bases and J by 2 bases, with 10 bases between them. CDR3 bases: TGTGCCAGCAGTTTATCTCGCGGCGTCAACTATGGCTACACCTTC. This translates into CASSLSRGVNYGYTF.

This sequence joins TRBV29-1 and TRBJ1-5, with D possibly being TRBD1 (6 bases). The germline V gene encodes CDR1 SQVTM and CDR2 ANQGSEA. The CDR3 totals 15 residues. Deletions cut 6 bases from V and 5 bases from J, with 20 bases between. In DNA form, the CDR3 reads TGCAGCGTCTCAAAACCAGACAGGACGGATCAGCCCCAGCATTTT. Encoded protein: CSVSKPDRTDQPQHF.

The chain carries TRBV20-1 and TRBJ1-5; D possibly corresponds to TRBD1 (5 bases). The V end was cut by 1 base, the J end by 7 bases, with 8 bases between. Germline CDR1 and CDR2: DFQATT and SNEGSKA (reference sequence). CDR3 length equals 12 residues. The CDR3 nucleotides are TGCAGTGCTAGAGGGGGGGACCAGCCCCAGCATTTT. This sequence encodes CSARGGDQPQHF.

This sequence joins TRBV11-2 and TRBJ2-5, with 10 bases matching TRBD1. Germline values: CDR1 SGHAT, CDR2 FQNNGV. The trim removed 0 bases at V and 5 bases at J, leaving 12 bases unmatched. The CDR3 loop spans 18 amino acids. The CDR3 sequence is CASSLETPTGGYRETQYF. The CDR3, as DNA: TGTGCCAGCAGCTTAGAGACCCCGACAGGGGGCTATAGGGAGACCCAGTACTTC.

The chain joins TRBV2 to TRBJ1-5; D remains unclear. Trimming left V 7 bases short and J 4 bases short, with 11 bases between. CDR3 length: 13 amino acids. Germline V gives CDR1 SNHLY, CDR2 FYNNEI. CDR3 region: CASTGSGNQPQHF. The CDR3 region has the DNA TGTGCCAGCACCGGCAGTGGGAATCAGCCCCAGCATTTT.

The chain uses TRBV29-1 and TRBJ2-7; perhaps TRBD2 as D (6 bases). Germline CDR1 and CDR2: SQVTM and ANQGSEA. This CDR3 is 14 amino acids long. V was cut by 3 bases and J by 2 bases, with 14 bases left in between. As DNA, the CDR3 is TGCAGCGTTGATGGGGGGAGAGGAACCTACGAGCAGTACTTC. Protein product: CSVDGGRGTYEQYF.

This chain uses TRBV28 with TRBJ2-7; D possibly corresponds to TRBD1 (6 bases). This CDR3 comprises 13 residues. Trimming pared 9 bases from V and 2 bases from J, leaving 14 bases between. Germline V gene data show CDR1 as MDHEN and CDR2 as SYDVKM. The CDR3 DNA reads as TGTGCCAGTAACAGGGACCGAGCCTACGAGCAGTACTTC. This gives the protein CASNRDRAYEQYF.

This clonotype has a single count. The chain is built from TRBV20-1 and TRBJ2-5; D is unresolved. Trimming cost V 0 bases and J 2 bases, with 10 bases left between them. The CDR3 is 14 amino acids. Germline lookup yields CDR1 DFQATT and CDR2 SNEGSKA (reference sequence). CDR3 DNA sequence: TGCAGTGCTAGAGATGGCAGGTTACAAGAGACCCAGTACTTC. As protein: CSARDGRLQETQYF.

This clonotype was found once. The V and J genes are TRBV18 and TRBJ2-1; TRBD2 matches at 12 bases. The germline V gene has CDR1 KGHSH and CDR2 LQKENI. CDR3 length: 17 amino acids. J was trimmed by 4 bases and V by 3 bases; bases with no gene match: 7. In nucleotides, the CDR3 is TGTGCCAGCTCACCCTTTGATACTAGCGGGGGGTACAATGAGCAGTTCTTC. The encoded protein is CASSPFDTSGGYNEQFF.

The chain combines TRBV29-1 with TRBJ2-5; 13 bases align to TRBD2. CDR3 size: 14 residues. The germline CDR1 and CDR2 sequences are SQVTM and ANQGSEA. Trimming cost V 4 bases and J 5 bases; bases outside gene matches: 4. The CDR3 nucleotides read TGCAGCGTTGCACTAGCGGGAGGGTATGAGACCCAGTACTTC. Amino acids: CSVALAGGYETQYF.

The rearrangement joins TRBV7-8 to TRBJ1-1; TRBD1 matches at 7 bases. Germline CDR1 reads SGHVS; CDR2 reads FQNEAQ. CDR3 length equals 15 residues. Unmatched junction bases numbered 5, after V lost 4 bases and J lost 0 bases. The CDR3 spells CASSWTGFMNTEAFF. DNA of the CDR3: TGTGCCAGCAGCTGGACAGGCTTCATGAACACTGAAGCTTTCTTT.

CDR3 sequence reads: CSAGEIPRQDGYTF. The CDR3 DNA sequence: TGCAGCGCTGGTGAGATACCCCGGCAGGATGGCTACACCTTC. J is TRBJ1-2 and V is TRBV29-1; no definite D call. The germline V and J ends were trimmed by 7 bases and 6 bases, with 21 bases remaining between them. The CDR3 is 14 amino acids. Germline CDR1 reads SQVTM; CDR2 reads ANQGSEA.

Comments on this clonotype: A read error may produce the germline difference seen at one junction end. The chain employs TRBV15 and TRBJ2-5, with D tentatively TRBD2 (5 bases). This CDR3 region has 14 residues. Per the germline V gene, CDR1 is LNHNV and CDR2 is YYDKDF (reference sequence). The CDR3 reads CATSRERVGETQYF. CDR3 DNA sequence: TGTGCCACCAGCCGAGAGAGGGTAGGGGAGACCCAGTACTTC.

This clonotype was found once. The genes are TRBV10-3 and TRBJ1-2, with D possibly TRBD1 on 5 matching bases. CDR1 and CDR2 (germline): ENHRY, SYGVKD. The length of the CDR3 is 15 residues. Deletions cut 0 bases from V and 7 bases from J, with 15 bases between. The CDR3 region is CAISESGGTDPGYTF. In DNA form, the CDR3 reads TGTGCCATCAGTGAGTCGGGAGGGACGGATCCTGGCTACACCTTC.